The present T cell receptor beta chain was sequenced within a study of T cells in Graves' hyperthyroidism and ophthalmopathy (dated 2019 in TCRdb). Context from the whole study: Peripheral blood was sampled at the time of initial diagnosis, prior to any treatment. The 90 or so discovery patients were randomly split 7:3 into training and test sets. TCR V-J signatures able to tell the groups apart were searched for in a discovery cohort of 90 to 100 patients, of whom more than 40 had Graves' ophthalmopathy and 57 had stable Graves' hyperthyroidism. The paper reports TCR Vbeta CDR3 sequencing of 140 or so peripheral blood samples: around 45 ophthalmopathy, fewer than 80 hyperthyroidism and some 17 progressor patients. After blood sampling, hyperthyroidism patients were treated with methimazole at a starting dose of 30 mg daily, and ophthalmopathy patients were treated with high-dose intravenous methylprednisolone. An independent validation cohort of around 20 hyperthyroidism patients and 15 or so patients who later progressed to ophthalmopathy tested prospective prediction of ophthalmopathy. The study also compared thyroid tissue and blood T-cell repertoires from about six Graves' hyperthyroidism patients. Overall results and qualifications from the work: Sample size was not statistically predetermined, and investigators were not blinded to group allocation. During validation, the model predicted progression to ophthalmopathy a median of approximately 7 months ahead of onset, with around 65% sensitivity and 72% to 85% specificity. A model built on a 13 V-J signature distinguished ophthalmopathy from stable hyperthyroidism, reaching 85% to 90% sensitivity and about 81% specificity in cross-validation and 80%/75% in testing. Most expanded thyroid clonotypes (frequency above 0.001) were also found in blood, which suggests that blood repertoires may mirror thyroid immune responses.

Via the germline V gene, CDR1 is SNHLY and CDR2 FYNNEI. V gives up 2 bases and J gives up 7 bases, and the segment between their germline ends measures 12 bases. The CDR3 covers 15 residues, taking in both the cysteine and the phenylalanine. Just CDR3 DNA is preserved here, 45 bases in frame from base 1. This clonotype was counted many times. Its antigen specificity is not known. Base qualities were left out, and no much larger clone turns up one base away. Ophthalmopathy patients had moderately to severely active disease, Clinical Activity Score of at least 3, NOSPECS grade of at least 4, and duration under 3 months. Any patient with an uncontrolled infection, another autoimmune disease, pregnancy or lactation was excluded. Diagnoses relied on clinical symptoms, serum thyroxine and TRAb, thyroid ultrasound and orbital computed tomography. Ficoll-Paque density gradient centrifugation was used to isolate PBMCs from 10 ml of fresh peripheral blood. Total RNA was extracted using Trizol reagent, and RNA quality was assessed on an Agilent 2100 Bioanalyzer.

TCR beta CDR3 regions were amplified from RNA transcripts. For the first round of RT-PCR on the TCR CDR3, the HTBI primer set was used together with the Qiagen OneStep RT-PCR kit. The libraries were constructed in a second round of multiplex PCR and then size-selected and purified. The libraries were sequenced on an Illumina HiSeq2000 using paired-end 100 bp reads. Per the authors' processing: Raw data were processed with SOAPnuke, discarding reads with adapters, uncalled bases, mean Phred below 15, or no exact constant-primer or identifier match. High-quality paired reads were merged with COPE v1.2.5, and unique nucleotide sequences were defined as clonotypes. MiTCR v1.1 was used to align clonotypes to the IMGT TRBV, TRBD and TRBJ reference segments. Only V-J combinations with frequency above 0.0001, covering approximately 99% of repertoires, were analysed. A TCS score was defined as the ratio between F50 (clonal expansion) and ExV (chaos), using BLOSUM62-based TCRdist between CDR3 peptides within each V-J. Welch's t-statistics and random forest reduced 500 to 650 V-J features to roughly 13, which were used in a naive Bayes classifier (R e1071). In-frame beta chains were kept once TCRdb had trimmed the public reads at Q25 with fastp and called clones with MiXCR. All rows with the same CDR3 protein become a single entry with the most common DNA and genes. What appears here as the V and J calls and clone size reflects TCRdb's work, not the paper's. The sample table records 620,000 or so distinct CDR3 sequences; 13% to 15% of these occur just once. Jointly, the top ten make up 9.5% to 15% of the sample.

The rearranged chain carries TRBV2 and TRBJ1-6; a confident D gene designation cannot be given. Material for sequencing was blood. This TCR came from a woman aged 45-65 years with Graves' ophthalmopathy. The CDR3 has the sequence CASSEIGAENSPLHF. The nucleotide sequence is given as TGTGCCAGCAGTGAAATAGGCGCAGAGAATTCACCCCTCCACTTT.